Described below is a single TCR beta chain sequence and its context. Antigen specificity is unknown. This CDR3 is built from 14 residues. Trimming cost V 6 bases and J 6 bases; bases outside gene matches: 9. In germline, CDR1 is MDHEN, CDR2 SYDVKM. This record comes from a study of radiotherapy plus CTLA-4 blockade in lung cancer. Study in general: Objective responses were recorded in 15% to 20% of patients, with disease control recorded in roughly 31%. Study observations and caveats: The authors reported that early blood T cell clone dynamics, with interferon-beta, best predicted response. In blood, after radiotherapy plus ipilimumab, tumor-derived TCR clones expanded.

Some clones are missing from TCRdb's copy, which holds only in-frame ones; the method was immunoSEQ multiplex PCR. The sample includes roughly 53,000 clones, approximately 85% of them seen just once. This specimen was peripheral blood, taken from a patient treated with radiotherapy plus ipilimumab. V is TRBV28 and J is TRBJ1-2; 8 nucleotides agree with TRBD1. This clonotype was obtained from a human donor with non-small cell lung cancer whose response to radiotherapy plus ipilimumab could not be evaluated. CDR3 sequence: CASRLPDRDHGYTF. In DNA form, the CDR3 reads TGTGCCAGCAGATTACCGGACAGGGATCATGGCTACACCTTC.